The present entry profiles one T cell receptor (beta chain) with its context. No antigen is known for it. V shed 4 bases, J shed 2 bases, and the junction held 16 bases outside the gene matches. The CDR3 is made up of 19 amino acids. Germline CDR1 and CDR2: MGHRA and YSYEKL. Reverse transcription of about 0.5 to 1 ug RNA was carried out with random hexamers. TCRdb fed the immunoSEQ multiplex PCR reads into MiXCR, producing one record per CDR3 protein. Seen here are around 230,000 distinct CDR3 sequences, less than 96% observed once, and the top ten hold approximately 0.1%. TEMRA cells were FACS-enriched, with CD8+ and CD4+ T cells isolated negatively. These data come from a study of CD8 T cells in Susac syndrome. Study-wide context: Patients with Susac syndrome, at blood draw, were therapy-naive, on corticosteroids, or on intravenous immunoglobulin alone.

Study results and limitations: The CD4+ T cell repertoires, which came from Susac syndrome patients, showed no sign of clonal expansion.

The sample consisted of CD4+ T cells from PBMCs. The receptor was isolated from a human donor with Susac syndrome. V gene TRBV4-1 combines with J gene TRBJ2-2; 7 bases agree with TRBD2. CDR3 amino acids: CASSRVLRAGTTNTGELFF. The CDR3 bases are TGCGCCAGCAGCCGGGTCCTTAGGGCCGGGACTACCAACACCGGGGAGCTGTTTTTT.